Sequencing of this TCR beta chain was carried out in a study of blood T cell repertoires in COVID-19. As for the study in general: Sample material is recorded as cDNA or gDNA derived from T cells, B-cell-depleted T cells, or PBMCs.

This clone occurred once. Germline loops: CDR1 MNHEY, CDR2 SVGAGI. Trimming at V came to 6 bases and at J to 2 bases, leaving 6 bases not matched to a gene. This CDR3 spans 15 amino acids. Under the authors' procedure: Amplification from reference gene primers served as the basis for estimated nucleated cell counts. Measured with immunoSEQ multiplex PCR; TCRdb has only the in-frame clones, and not every one. The V and J calls and the clone size are those of that table, but D and trimming were determined from the DNA. Here the sample spans fewer than 250,000 clones, around 80% being singletons. The receptor's source is a woman aged 50 to 60 with acute COVID-19. This chain connects TRBV6-5 to TRBJ1-3; 8 bases are a match to TRBD1. Sequenced sample: PBMCs or T cells enriched from blood (not recorded which). CDR3 sequence (DNA): TGTGCCAGCAGGACAGGGGCAGGCACTGGAAACACCATATATTTT. Translating gives CASRTGAGTGNTIYF.